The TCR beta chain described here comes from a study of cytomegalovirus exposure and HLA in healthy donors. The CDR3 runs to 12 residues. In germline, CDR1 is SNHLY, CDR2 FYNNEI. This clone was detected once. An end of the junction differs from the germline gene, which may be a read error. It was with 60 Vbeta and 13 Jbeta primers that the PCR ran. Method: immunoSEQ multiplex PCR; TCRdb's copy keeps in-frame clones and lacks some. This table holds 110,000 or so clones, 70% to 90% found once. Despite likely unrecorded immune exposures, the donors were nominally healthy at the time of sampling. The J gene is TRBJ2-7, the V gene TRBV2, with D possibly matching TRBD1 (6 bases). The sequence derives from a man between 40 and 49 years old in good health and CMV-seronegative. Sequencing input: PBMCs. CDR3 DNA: TGTGCCAGCAGTGAAAGGGTTACAGGGTCGTGCTTC. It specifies CASSERVTGSCF.